Following are 31 T cell receptor beta chains from one sample sequenced in a study of blood T cell repertoires in COVID-19. The table came from immunoSEQ multiplex PCR; TCRdb's copy has only in-frame clones and leaves some out. The table shows 150,000 to 200,000 clones, with around 76% occurring only once. The source material was peripheral blood. These receptors all stem from an older woman with COVID-19, enrolled during active disease.

The chain links TRBV7-8 to TRBJ1-3, with TRBD1 matching 7 bases. There are 17 residues in the CDR3. Germline CDR1 and CDR2: SGHVS and FQNEAQ. V lost 4 bases, J lost 0 bases, and 9 bases stayed unmatched. The CDR3 protein is CASSSFRGTASGNTIYF. CDR3 nucleotide sequence: TGTGCCAGCAGCTCCTTTAGGGGGACAGCCTCTGGAAACACCATATATTTT.

This clone has just a few counts. The chain employs TRBV11-1 and TRBJ2-1; the D is unclear. V lost 2 bases and J 0 bases, leaving 11 bases between the germline ends. The CDR3 has 16 amino acids. Germline V CDR1 and CDR2: SGHAT, FQDESV (reference sequence). The CDR3 loop is CASSLTVKSSYNEQFF. In DNA form, the CDR3 reads TGTGCCAGCAGCTTAACCGTAAAGAGCTCCTACAATGAGCAGTTCTTC.

This rearrangement joins TRBV20-1 to TRBJ1-1, with 7 nucleotides matching TRBD1. The CDR3 has 11 amino acids. Unmatched junction bases numbered 10, after V lost 7 bases and J lost 11 bases. Germline-derived CDR1 and CDR2 are DFQATT and SNEGSKA (reference sequence). CDR3 sequence (DNA): TGCAGTGAGGACAGGCCCCCATGGGCTTTCTTT. This codes for CSEDRPPWAFF.

This chain links TRBV9 with TRBJ2-1; D not resolved. V was shortened by 0 bases and J by 5 bases, with 9 bases between the two germline ends. Germline-derived CDR1 and CDR2 are SGDLS and YYNGEE. There are 14 residues in the CDR3. This CDR3 is CASSVALTNNEQFF. CDR3 sequence (DNA): TGTGCCAGCAGCGTAGCTCTCACTAACAATGAGCAGTTCTTC.

V and J are TRBV10-3 and TRBJ1-4; D is unresolved. Between the trimmed V and J ends, which lost 4 bases and 8 bases, there was a span of 11 bases. From germline, CDR1 is ENHRY and CDR2 SYGVKD. This CDR3 is built from 13 residues. The CDR3 loop is CAISGRGLEKLFF. CDR3 DNA: TGTGCCATCAGTGGTCGGGGTTTGGAAAAACTGTTTTTT.

J is TRBJ2-1 and V is TRBV7-2, with no clear D. CDR1 is SGHTA, CDR2 FQGNSA, per germline. CDR3 length: 16 residues. Trimming removed 5 bases at V and 7 bases at J, with 21 bases between. The DNA of the CDR3 is TGTGCCAGCAGCCGCGAGCCGGGTCCACCCCGAAATGAGCAGTTCTTC. This codes for CASSREPGPPRNEQFF.

The rearrangement uses TRBV27 and TRBJ2-1, with 11 bases aligning to TRBD2. Germline trimming cut 6 bases from V and 3 bases from J; bases unmatched to any gene: 7. The V gene's germline CDR1 is MNHEY and CDR2 SMNVEV (reference sequence). The CDR3 is made up of 16 amino acids. This chain's CDR3 is CASSPTLAGGYNEQFF. CDR3 nucleotide sequence: TGTGCCAGCAGCCCCACTCTAGCGGGAGGCTACAATGAGCAGTTCTTC.

The chain is built from TRBV19 and TRBJ1-6; TRBD1 matches at 8 bases. V shed 4 bases, J shed 9 bases, and the junction held 5 bases outside the gene matches. Per the germline V gene, CDR1 is LNHDA and CDR2 is SQIVND (reference sequence). CDR3 size: 14 residues. Here the CDR3 DNA reads TGTGCCAGTAGTAGCACAGGGGGACGTTCACCCCTCCACTTT. Protein product: CASSSTGGRSPLHF.

The chain employs TRBV2 and TRBJ2-1, with 11 positions matching TRBD2. V trimming: 2 bases; J trimming: 5 bases; junction bases outside the gene matches: 11. The CDR3 has 18 residues. Per the germline V gene, CDR1 is SNHLY and CDR2 is FYNNEI. The DNA of the CDR3 is TGTGCCAGCAGTGAAATGAGGCTAGCGGGGGGTTTAGACAATGAGCAGTTCTTC. It is translated as CASSEMRLAGGLDNEQFF.

The chain has TRBV11-2 and TRBJ1-4; no clear D. V lost 3 bases and J lost 0, with 8 bases in between. The CDR3 consists of 15 residues. The germline gives CDR1 SGHAT, CDR2 FQNNGV. The chain's CDR3 is CASSFFGATNEKLFF. The CDR3 DNA follows: TGTGCCAGCAGCTTTTTCGGTGCAACTAATGAAAAACTGTTTTTT.

The chain couples TRBV7-8 to TRBJ2-3; tentative D call: TRBD1 (5 bases). V was cut by 5 bases and J by 6 bases, with 15 bases left in between. This CDR3 comprises 14 residues. Germline V gene data show CDR1 as SGHVS and CDR2 as FQNEAQ. The CDR3, as DNA: TGTGCCAGCAGCCCCCCAGCCCAGGGTGATACGCAGTATTTT. Translating gives CASSPPAQGDTQYF.

The chain has TRBV7-8 and TRBJ1-5, with D possibly matching TRBD1 (6 bases). The length of the CDR3 is 13 residues. CDR1 is SGHVS and CDR2 is FQNEAQ in the germline V gene. Trimming took off 1 base at V and 7 bases at J, with 8 bases between the two ends. CDR3 region: CASSLDREQPQHF. CDR3 sequence (DNA): TGTGCCAGCAGCTTAGACAGGGAACAGCCCCAGCATTTT.

The rearrangement uses TRBV25-1 and TRBJ2-2; 8 nucleotides match TRBD2. The CDR3 runs to 17 residues. Germline loops: CDR1 MGHDK, CDR2 SYGVNS. After removal of 4 bases from V and 2 bases from J, the junction contained 9 bases not matched to a gene. The CDR3 here is CASSAPEGLVNTGELFF. As DNA, the CDR3 is TGTGCCAGCAGTGCCCCTGAGGGACTAGTCAACACCGGGGAGCTGTTTTTT.

CDR3 residues: CASSLAPRASGRALNTGELFF. CDR3 sequence (DNA): TGTGCCAGCAGCTTAGCGCCTCGGGCTAGCGGGAGGGCCTTAAACACCGGGGAGCTGTTTTTT. The chain is built from TRBV7-6 and TRBJ2-2; the match to TRBD2 covers 12 bases. Germline CDR1 SGHVS, CDR2 FNYEAQ. Trimming took 0 bases from V and 2 from J; bases not matched to a gene: 13. This CDR3 has 21 residues.

CDR3 DNA sequence: TGTGCCAGCAGTTACAATTCTAGAGTCACGGACGAGCAGTACTTC. This gives the protein CASSYNSRVTDEQYF. This sequence joins TRBV6-2 or TRBV6-3 and TRBJ2-7; D uncertain. CDR3 length: 15 residues. Germline-derived CDR1 and CDR2 are MNHEY and SVGEGT. V was shortened by 2 bases and J by 5 bases, with 16 bases between the two germline ends.

The J gene is TRBJ1-5, the V gene TRBV28; 7 positions match TRBD1. Germline V CDR1 and CDR2: MDHEN, SYDVKM. The ends lost 6 bases at V and 3 bases at J; junction bases unmatched: 5. CDR3 length equals 14 residues. CDR3 sequence reads: CASSLQGYNQPQHF. The CDR3 nucleotides are TGTGCCAGCAGCCTACAGGGGTACAATCAGCCCCAGCATTTT.

This clone was seen more than once but under ten times. The J gene is TRBJ2-2, the V gene TRBV7-9, with 10 bases identical to TRBD2. The length of the CDR3 is 18 residues. The J segment lost 7 bases and the V segment lost 1 base, leaving 12 bases of the junction unmatched. Germline CDR1 and CDR2: SEHNR and FQNEAQ (reference sequence). The CDR3 nucleotides read TGTGCCAGCAGCTTAGACCCCCAGCGGGGGGGCCGGGACGGGGAGCTGTTTTTT. This translates into CASSLDPQRGGRDGELFF.

In the case of this clone: This specimen includes other DNA sequences encoding the same CDR3. This chain uses TRBV9 with TRBJ1-1; D may be TRBD1 (5 bases). The V gene lost 0 bases and the J gene lost 1 base, with 7 bases spanning the gap. Germline V gene sequence: CDR1 SGDLS, CDR2 YYNGEE. The CDR3 totals 14 residues. The CDR3 spells CASSVGQGNTEAFF. Written as DNA, the CDR3 is TGTGCCAGCAGCGTAGGGCAGGGGAACACTGAAGCTTTCTTT.

The genes are TRBV6-1 and TRBJ2-7; possibly TRBD1 for D (5 bases). CDR3 length: 14 amino acids. Germline V lookup: CDR1 MNHNS, CDR2 SASEGT. Trimming shortened V by 3 bases and J by 5 bases, and 14 bases separated the two germline ends. The CDR3: CASSDGAGRNEQYV. CDR3 sequence (DNA): TGTGCCAGCAGTGATGGGGCAGGGCGGAACGAGCAGTACGTC.

The J gene is TRBJ2-2, the V gene TRBV18, with unresolved D. Germline lookup yields CDR1 KGHSH and CDR2 LQKENI. CDR3 length equals 14 residues. Trimming took off 5 bases at V and 2 bases at J, with 9 bases between the two ends. CDR3 bases: TGTGCCAGCTCATCAGGCTCTAACACCGGGGAGCTGTTTTTT. Translation gives CASSSGSNTGELFF.

The chain couples TRBV6-5 to TRBJ1-4; 9 nucleotides line up with TRBD1. This CDR3 region has 15 residues. J was trimmed by 7 bases and V by 6 bases; bases with no gene match: 9. In germline, CDR1 is MNHEY, CDR2 SVGAGI. DNA of the CDR3: TGTGCCAGCAGGGAGGACAGGGGCTTGGGTGAAAAACTGTTTTTT. It encodes CASREDRGLGEKLFF.

The rearrangement joins TRBV6-5 to TRBJ1-1; 7 bases agree with TRBD1. CDR1 is MNHEY and CDR2 is SVGAGI in the germline V gene. J gave up 11 bases and V 5 bases, and 11 bases lay outside the gene matches. The CDR3 length is 13 residues. Written as DNA, the CDR3 is TGTGCCAGCAGTCCTACCTTACAGGGGAGGGCTTTCTTT. It is translated as CASSPTLQGRAFF.

The chain uses TRBV7-9 and TRBJ2-3; D ambiguous. The germline V gene encodes CDR1 SEHNR and CDR2 FQNEAQ (reference sequence). CDR3 size: 11 residues. V lost 8 bases and J 4 bases, leaving 7 bases between the germline ends. For the CDR3, the DNA is TGTGCCAGCGTCGCGGCAGATACGCAGTATTTT. Its translation: CASVAADTQYF.

The chain carries TRBV19 and TRBJ1-2; D perhaps matches TRBD1 (6 bases). The CDR3 consists of 13 residues. Germline V gene data show CDR1 as LNHDA and CDR2 as SQIVND (reference sequence). Trimming took off 10 bases at V and 1 base at J, with 13 bases between the two ends. DNA of the CDR3: TGTGCCACTGGACAGAATATTAACTATGGCTACACCTTC. Protein product: CATGQNINYGYTF. Full variable domain (outside the CDR3, taken from reference TRBV19 and TRBJ1-2): DGGITQSPKYLFRKEGQNVTLSCEQNLNHDAMYWYRQDPGQGLRLIYYSQIVNDFQKGDIAEGYSVSREKKESFPLTVTSAQKNPTAFYLCATGQNINYGYTFGSGTRLTVV.

The rearrangement uses TRBV5-4 and TRBJ1-2; 9 bases align to TRBD1. The V and J ends lost 4 bases and 6 bases, in that order; junction bases with no gene match: 10. This CDR3 has 15 residues. Germline values: CDR1 SGHNT, CDR2 YYREEE (reference sequence). In DNA, the CDR3 is TGTGCCAGCAGCGAGAGAGGGACAGGGAGGAATGGCTACACCTTC. It encodes CASSERGTGRNGYTF.

The rearrangement links TRBV2 to TRBJ2-1, with TRBD2 identical over 7 bases. The V and J ends lost 6 bases and 2 bases, in that order; junction bases with no gene match: 4. This CDR3 spans 14 amino acids. Germline-derived CDR1 and CDR2 are SNHLY and FYNNEI. The CDR3 nucleotides read TGTGCCAGCAGAGCCGGACTAGCCTACAATGAGCAGTTCTTC. This translates into CASRAGLAYNEQFF.

The chain recombines TRBV7-3 with TRBJ2-7; 12 positions match TRBD1. The CDR3 spans 17 residues. The V gene's germline CDR1 is SGHTA and CDR2 FQGTGA. V was pared by 5 bases and J by 6 bases, with 14 bases of the junction left unmatched. The CDR3 sequence: CASSRSHGGTGGGEQYF. Written as DNA, the CDR3 is TGTGCCAGCAGCCGCTCCCACGGGGGGACAGGGGGCGGCGAGCAGTACTTC. Supplemented by reference TRBV7-3 and TRBJ2-7, the full variable domain reads GAGVSQTPSNKVTEKGKYVELRCDPISGHTALYWYRQSLGQGPEFLIYFQGTGAADDSGLPNDRFFAVRPEGSVSTLKIQRTERGDSAVYLCASSRSHGGTGGGEQYFGPGTRLTVT.

The CDR3 nucleotides read TGCGCCAGCAGCCTCCGACAGGCGACGAACACTGAAGCTTTCTTT. This sequence encodes CASSLRQATNTEAFF. The rearrangement joins TRBV5-1 to TRBJ1-1; D perhaps matches TRBD1 (6 bases). Germline CDR1 is SGHRS and CDR2 is YFSETQ. This CDR3 is 15 amino acids long. V lost 4 bases to trimming and J lost 1 base, with 14 bases between them.

This clone appeared once. V is TRBV6-5 and J is TRBJ1-1; 8 bases are shared with TRBD1. CDR3 length: 14 amino acids. V trimming: 6 bases; J trimming: 10 bases; junction bases outside the gene matches: 13. CDR1 MNHEY and CDR2 SVGAGI come from the germline V gene. DNA for the CDR3: TGTGCCAGCAGGTCATCCGACAGGGGTTTATTAGCTTTCTTT. Translated: CASRSSDRGLLAFF.

The J gene is TRBJ2-1, the V gene TRBV7-9; no reliable D call. Trimming removed 3 bases at V and 9 bases at J, with 3 bases between. The CDR3 is 10 residues long. CDR1 is SEHNR, CDR2 FQNEAQ, per germline (reference sequence). In DNA form, the CDR3 reads TGTGCCAGCAGCTTTAGTGAGCAGTTCTTC. Its translation: CASSFSEQFF.

The rearrangement joins TRBV5-1 to TRBJ2-5; TRBD1 matches 7 bases. V lost 2 bases and J lost 2; bases outside the gene matches: 6. Germline V gene sequence: CDR1 SGHRS, CDR2 YFSETQ. The CDR3 totals 15 residues. CDR3 sequence reads: CASSFLPGQQETQYF. CDR3 DNA sequence: TGCGCCAGCAGCTTCTTACCGGGACAGCAAGAGACCCAGTACTTC.